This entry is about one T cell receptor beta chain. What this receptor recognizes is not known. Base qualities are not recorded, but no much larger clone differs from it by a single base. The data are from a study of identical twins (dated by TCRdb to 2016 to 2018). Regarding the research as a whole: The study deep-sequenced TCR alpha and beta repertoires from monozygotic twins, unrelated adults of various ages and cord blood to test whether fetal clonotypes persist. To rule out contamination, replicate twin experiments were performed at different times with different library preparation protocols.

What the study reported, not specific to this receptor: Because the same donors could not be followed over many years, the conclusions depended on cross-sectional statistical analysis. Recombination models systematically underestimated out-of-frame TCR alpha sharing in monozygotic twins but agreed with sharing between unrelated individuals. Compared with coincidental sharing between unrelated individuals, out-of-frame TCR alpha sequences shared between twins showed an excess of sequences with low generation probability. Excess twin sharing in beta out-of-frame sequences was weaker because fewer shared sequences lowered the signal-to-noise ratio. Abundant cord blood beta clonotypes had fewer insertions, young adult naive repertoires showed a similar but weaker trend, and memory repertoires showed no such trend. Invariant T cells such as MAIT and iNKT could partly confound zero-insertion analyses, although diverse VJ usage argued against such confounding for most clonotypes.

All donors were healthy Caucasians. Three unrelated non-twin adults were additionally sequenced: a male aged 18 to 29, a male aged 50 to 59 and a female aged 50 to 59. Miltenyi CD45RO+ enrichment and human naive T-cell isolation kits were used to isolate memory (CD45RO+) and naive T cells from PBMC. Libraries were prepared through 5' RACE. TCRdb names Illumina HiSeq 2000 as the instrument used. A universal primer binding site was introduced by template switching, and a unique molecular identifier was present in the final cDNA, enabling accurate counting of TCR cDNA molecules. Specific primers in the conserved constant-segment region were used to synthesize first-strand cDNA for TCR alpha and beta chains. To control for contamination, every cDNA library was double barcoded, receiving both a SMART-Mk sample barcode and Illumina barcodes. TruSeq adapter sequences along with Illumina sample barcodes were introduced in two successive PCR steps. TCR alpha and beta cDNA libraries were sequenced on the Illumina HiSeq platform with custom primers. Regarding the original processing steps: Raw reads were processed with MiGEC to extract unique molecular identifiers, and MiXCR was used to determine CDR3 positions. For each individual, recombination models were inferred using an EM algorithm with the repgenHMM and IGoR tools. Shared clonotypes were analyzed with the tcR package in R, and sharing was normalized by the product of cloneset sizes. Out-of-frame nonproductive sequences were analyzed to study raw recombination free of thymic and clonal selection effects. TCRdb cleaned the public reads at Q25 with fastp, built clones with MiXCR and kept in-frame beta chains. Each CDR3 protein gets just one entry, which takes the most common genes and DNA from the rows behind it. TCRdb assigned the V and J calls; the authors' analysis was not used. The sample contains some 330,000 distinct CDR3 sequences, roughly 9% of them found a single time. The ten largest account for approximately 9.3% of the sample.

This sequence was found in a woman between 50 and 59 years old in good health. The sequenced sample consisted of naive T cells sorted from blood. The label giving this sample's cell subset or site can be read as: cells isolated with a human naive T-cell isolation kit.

This receptor carries the CDR3 CASSPGPIKNEAFF. The DNA reads as follows: TGTGCCAGCAGCCCGGGACCGATTAAGAATGAAGCTTTCTTT. The sequence is built from TRBV13 and TRBJ1-1, and possibly TRBD1, on 5 matching bases. V is cut by 5 bases and J by 7 bases, and the space between the germline ends is 17 bases. CDR1 is given as PRHDT and CDR2 as FYEKMQ, both from the germline V gene (reference sequence). Inclusive of the bounding cysteine and phenylalanine, the CDR3 is 14 residues long. The sequence is cut down to CDR3 DNA, 42 bases in frame from base 1.